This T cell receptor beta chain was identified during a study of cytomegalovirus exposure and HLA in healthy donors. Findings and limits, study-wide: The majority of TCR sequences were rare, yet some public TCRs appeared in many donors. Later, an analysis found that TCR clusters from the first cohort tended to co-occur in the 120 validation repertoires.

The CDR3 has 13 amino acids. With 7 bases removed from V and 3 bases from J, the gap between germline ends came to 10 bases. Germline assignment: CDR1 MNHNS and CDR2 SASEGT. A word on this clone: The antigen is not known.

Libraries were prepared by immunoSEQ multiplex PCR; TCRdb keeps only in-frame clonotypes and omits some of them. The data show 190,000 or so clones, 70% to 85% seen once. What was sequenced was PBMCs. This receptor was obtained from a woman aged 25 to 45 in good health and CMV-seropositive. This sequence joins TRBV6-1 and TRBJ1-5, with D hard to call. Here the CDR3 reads CASISVYNQPQHF. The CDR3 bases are TGTGCCAGCATATCAGTATACAATCAGCCCCAGCATTTT.